These 10 T cell receptor beta chains originate from one sample sequenced in a study of blood T cell repertoires in COVID-19. Data came from immunoSEQ multiplex PCR; TCRdb stores just in-frame clones and leaves some out. The data contain roughly 230,000 clones, around 82% of them singletons. The source material was PBMCs or T cells enriched from blood (not recorded which). The origin of the receptors is a man aged 50-60 years who had recovered from COVID-19.

The chain has TRBV3-1 (or the pseudogene TRBV3-2) and TRBJ2-3; 10 positions agree with TRBD2. Germline CDR1 reads LGHDT; CDR2 reads YNNKEL (reference sequence). The CDR3 has 16 residues. Trimming at V came to 6 bases and at J to 2 bases, leaving 8 bases not matched to a gene. The CDR3: CASSSGRTTTTDTQYF. CDR3 nucleotides: TGTGCCAGCAGTAGCGGGAGGACCACTACCACAGATACGCAGTATTTT.

This chain links TRBV12-3 or TRBV12-4 with TRBJ1-5; D is undetermined. The CDR3 is made up of 13 amino acids. The V and J ends lost 2 bases and 7 bases respectively, with 9 bases between them. Here the CDR3 DNA reads TGTGCCAGCAGTTTATCAGGCTGGCAGCCCCAGCATTTT. Translating it yields CASSLSGWQPQHF.

The chain couples TRBV5-5 to TRBJ2-3; 12 bases are shared with TRBD1. CDR1 and CDR2 (germline): SGHKS, YYEKEE (reference sequence). This CDR3 has 17 residues. Losses at the gene ends were 3 bases for V and 5 bases for J; bases not matched to a gene: 10. This CDR3 reads CASSSYAGTGGVDTQYF. In nucleotides, the CDR3 is TGTGCCAGCAGCTCCTACGCCGGGACAGGGGGCGTAGATACGCAGTATTTT. The entire variable domain, with the rest obtained from reference TRBV5-5 and TRBJ2-3, is as follows: DAGVTQSPTHLIKTRGQQVTLRCSPISGHKSVSWYQQVLGQGPQFIFQYYEKEERGRGNFPDRFSARQFPNYSSELNVNALLLGDSALYLCASSSYAGTGGVDTQYFGPGTRLTVL.

This sequence joins TRBV25-1 and TRBJ2-7; 9 bases fit TRBD1. The CDR3 sequence is 17 residues long. Germline V gene lookup returns CDR1 MGHDK and CDR2 SYGVNS. V trimming: 0 bases; J trimming: 6 bases; junction bases outside the gene matches: 12. Here the CDR3 reads CASSEYGGTGSSGEQYF. CDR3 coding DNA: TGTGCCAGCAGTGAATATGGGGGGACAGGGTCGTCGGGCGAGCAGTACTTC.

This clone was seen once. V gene TRBV9 combines with J gene TRBJ1-4, with D tentatively TRBD1 (6 bases). This CDR3 has 15 residues. The V gene lost 3 bases and the J gene lost 6 bases, with 15 bases spanning the gap. Germline values: CDR1 SGDLS, CDR2 YYNGEE. The CDR3, as DNA: TGTGCCAGCAGCGGTTCAGGGGCGCCCCATGAAAAACTGTTTTTT. It encodes CASSGSGAPHEKLFF.

The V and J genes are TRBV12-3 or TRBV12-4 and TRBJ2-7; D is possibly TRBD2 (5 bases). V lost 5 bases and J lost 6, with 11 bases in between. The CDR3 consists of 12 residues. This CDR3 is CASSLGRGEQYF. In DNA, the CDR3 is TGTGCCAGCAGTCTCGGTCGGGGCGAGCAGTACTTC.

The genes are TRBV20-1 and TRBJ1-5; 7 bases are a match to TRBD1. J gave up 11 bases and V 3 bases, and 16 bases lay outside the gene matches. Germline CDR1 DFQATT, CDR2 SNEGSKA (reference sequence). The length of the CDR3 is 15 residues. CDR3 sequence: CSASTGAGGIGAQHF. Written as DNA, the CDR3 is TGCAGTGCTAGTACAGGGGCCGGCGGAATAGGAGCCCAGCATTTT.

The chain carries TRBV7-9 and TRBJ2-7; weak D call: TRBD2 (5 bases). This CDR3 has 14 residues. Germline assignment: CDR1 SEHNR and CDR2 FQNEAQ (reference sequence). V was cut by 3 bases and J by 4 bases, with 13 bases left in between. CDR3 sequence (DNA): TGTGCCAGCAGCTTCATCTCCAGAGGGTACGAGCAGTACTTC. Translation: CASSFISRGYEQYF. The whole variable domain, filled in from reference TRBV7-9 and TRBJ2-7, reads DTGVSQNPRHKITKRGQNVTFRCDPISEHNRLYWYRQTLGQGPEFLTYFQNEAQLEKSRLLSDRFSAERPKGSFSTLEIQRTEQGDSAMYLCASSFISRGYEQYFGPGTRLTVT.

This chain joins TRBV18 and TRBJ1-5; TRBD1 is a possible D gene (6 bases). Germline V CDR1 and CDR2: KGHSH, LQKENI. This CDR3 comprises 13 residues. The V and J ends lost 6 bases and 3 bases respectively, with 9 bases between them. CDR3 sequence: CASSSGVNQPQHF. The CDR3 DNA reads TGTGCCAGCTCTTCAGGGGTCAATCAGCCCCAGCATTTT.

V is TRBV5-6 and J is TRBJ2-3, with D uncertain. The germline V gene has CDR1 SGHDT and CDR2 YYEEEE. Trimming removed 0 bases from V and 10 bases from J, with 12 bases in between. This CDR3 has 13 amino acids. The CDR3 reads CASSLATSGSQYF. DNA for the CDR3: TGTGCCAGCAGCTTGGCTACGTCGGGTTCGCAGTATTTT.